The T cell receptor beta chain under discussion was sequenced for a study of shared clonotypes between healthy human individuals. Across the study: Samples came from two female and three male donors aged 18 to 49.

With respect to this clone: Its antigen is as yet unknown.

Study-wide results and limits: Even with large depth, rarefaction showed that sorted-subset sequencing was incomplete. Non-shared clonotypes had lower generation probabilities than clonotypes shared by all four sorted-subset donors.

Naive CD8 populations comprised CD45RO-negative cells positively selected for CCR7, excluding terminally differentiated effector memory CD45RA+ cells. This CDR3 is built from 16 residues. Germline trimming cut 6 bases from V and 3 bases from J; bases unmatched to any gene: 11. Germline-derived CDR1 and CDR2 are SNHLY and FYNNEI. As handled by the study authors: Filtering differed for immunoSEQ, which gave only junction sequences without quality scores. The data were produced by immunoSEQ multiplex PCR, yet TCRdb's version contains in-frame clones alone and is incomplete. Clone size and V and J calls were adopted from that table, with D and trimming inferred from the DNA. The table has over 2 million clones, approximately 94% seen once.

The sequencing input was naive CD8+ T cells sorted from blood. This clonotype was obtained from a man between 18 and 35 years old in good health. The chain combines TRBV2 with TRBJ1-2; TRBD1 matches 9 bases. The CDR3 spells CASRGTGREVDYGYTF. CDR3 DNA sequence: TGTGCCAGCAGGGGGACAGGGAGGGAGGTAGACTATGGCTACACCTTC.